Presented here are 22 T cell receptor beta chains from one specimen sequenced in a study of OX40 agonist ivuxolimab in advanced cancers. Repertoires were generated with immunoSEQ multiplex PCR, while TCRdb's copy carries only in-frame clones and drops some. The table has about 110,000 clones, over 85% seen once. Sequenced here: CD4+ or CD8+ T cells sorted from blood, sampled in a trial of the OX40 agonist ivuxolimab. These TCRs come from an adult with an advanced solid tumor such as melanoma, head and neck, liver or kidney cancer.

V usage is TRBV11-3 and J usage is TRBJ2-2; D ambiguous. From germline, CDR1 is SGHNT and CDR2 YENEEA. The CDR3 runs to 13 residues. V shed 5 bases and J shed 2 bases, with 6 bases lying between them. CDR3 bases: TGTGCCAGCAGCCCGTCTAACACCGGGGAGCTGTTTTTT. Protein sequence: CASSPSNTGELFF.

V is TRBV27 and J is TRBJ1-5; no reliable D call. Trimming removed 0 bases from V and 4 bases from J, with 7 bases in between. The length of the CDR3 is 14 residues. The germline V gene encodes CDR1 MNHEY and CDR2 SMNVEV (reference sequence). The CDR3 DNA is TGTGCCAGCAGTTTATCTAAGGCGAATCAGCCCCAGCATTTT. This gives the protein CASSLSKANQPQHF.

The CDR3 region is CACSRVNGNTIYF. In DNA, the CDR3 is TGTGCTTGTTCCAGGGTTAATGGAAACACCATATATTTT. V is TRBV12-5 and J is TRBJ1-3; D is possibly TRBD1 (5 bases). Per germline, CDR1 LGHNT and CDR2 FRNRAP. The length of the CDR3 is 13 residues. Trimming took 11 bases from V and 3 from J, leaving 14 bases between them.

A note on this clone: Other DNA sequences in the same sample also yield this CDR3. This chain links TRBV5-4 with TRBJ2-7, with TRBD2 matching 9 bases. The trim removed 2 bases at V and 2 bases at J, leaving 2 bases unmatched. Germline assignment: CDR1 SGHNT and CDR2 YYREEE (reference sequence). The CDR3 spans 14 residues. CDR3 nucleotide sequence: TGTGCCAGCAGCTTAGCGGGGGGAACCTACGAGCAGTACTTC. It yields the protein CASSLAGGTYEQYF.

V and J are TRBV2 and TRBJ2-1; TRBD1 aligns across 8 bases. J gave up 3 bases and V 2 bases, and 15 bases lay outside the gene matches. The V gene's germline CDR1 is SNHLY and CDR2 FYNNEI. The CDR3 is made up of 19 amino acids. The CDR3 is CASSERAQGAADFYNEQFF. CDR3 nucleotide sequence: TGTGCCAGCAGTGAAAGGGCCCAGGGGGCGGCAGACTTCTACAATGAGCAGTTCTTC.

The V gene is TRBV9, the J gene TRBJ2-3; D uncertain. Germline V CDR1 and CDR2: SGDLS, YYNGEE. This CDR3 region has 13 residues. The V end was cut by 4 bases, the J end by 2 bases, with 8 bases between. In DNA form, the CDR3 reads TGTGCCAGCAGCCTACTCGACACAGATACGCAGTATTTT. As protein: CASSLLDTDTQYF.

The chain employs TRBV5-8 and TRBJ2-1; D gene uncertain. Germline CDR1 and CDR2: SGHTS and YDEGEE. This CDR3 is 14 amino acids long. Deletions cut 2 bases from V and 0 bases from J, with 6 bases between. The CDR3 DNA sequence: TGTGCCAGCAGCTTTAGCACCTCCTACAATGAGCAGTTCTTC. Translating gives CASSFSTSYNEQFF.

The rearrangement joins TRBV5-1 to TRBJ2-3; 7 positions match TRBD2. The junction had 3 bases not matched to a gene; V was cut back by 0 bases and J by 2 bases. The CDR3 contains 15 residues. Per germline, CDR1 SGHRS and CDR2 YFSETQ. The CDR3 coding sequence is TGCGCCAGCAGCTTGGCTAGCGGTTTCACAGATACGCAGTATTTT. Residues: CASSLASGFTDTQYF.

The V call is TRBV9, the J call TRBJ2-1; the match to TRBD1 covers 7 bases. Unmatched junction bases numbered 4, after V lost 4 bases and J lost 0 bases. The CDR3 has 15 residues. Germline V gene data show CDR1 as SGDLS and CDR2 as YYNGEE. Written as DNA, the CDR3 is TGTGCCAGCAGCAAGACAGGGAGCTCCTACAATGAGCAGTTCTTC. This translates into CASSKTGSSYNEQFF. Filled out from reference TRBV9 and TRBJ2-1, the complete variable domain reads DSGVTQTPKHLITATGQRVTLRCSPRSGDLSVYWYQQSLDQGLQFLIQYYNGEERAKGNILERFSAQQFPDLHSELNLSSLELGDSALYFCASSKTGSSYNEQFFGPGTRLTVL.

This clone was observed once. The chain joins TRBV7-2 to TRBJ2-7, with D tentatively TRBD2 (6 bases). The CDR3 loop spans 14 amino acids. V gave up 3 bases and J gave up 5 bases, with 14 bases separating them. Per the germline V gene, CDR1 is SGHTA and CDR2 is FQGNSA. The CDR3 spells CASSFAGPGNEQYF. In DNA, the CDR3 is TGTGCCAGCAGCTTTGCGGGACCTGGGAACGAGCAGTACTTC.

The V and J genes are TRBV5-1 and TRBJ1-5, with 7 nucleotides matching TRBD1. Germline V CDR1 and CDR2: SGHRS, YFSETQ. The CDR3 has 14 residues. The ends lost 3 bases at V and 6 bases at J; junction bases unmatched: 6. CDR3 nucleotides: TGCGCCAGCAGCTCTGGACAGGACGGTCAGCCCCAGCATTTT. Residues: CASSSGQDGQPQHF.

CDR3 amino acids: CASSLGDRPEAFF. CDR3 coding DNA: TGTGCCAGCAGCTTAGGCGATAGGCCCGAAGCTTTCTTT. The J gene is TRBJ1-1, the V gene TRBV7-9, with D unresolved. The ends were cut back, 1 base at V and 8 bases at J, with 11 bases in the middle. Germline V gene data show CDR1 as SEHNR and CDR2 as FQNEAQ (reference sequence). This CDR3 is 13 amino acids long.

The chain combines TRBV18 with TRBJ1-1; no definite D call. Germline V gene data show CDR1 as KGHSH and CDR2 as LQKENI. The CDR3 runs to 14 residues. The V and J ends lost 5 bases and 9 bases respectively, with 19 bases between them. Here the CDR3 DNA reads TGTGCCAGCTCAGACTCGGACGCGGTCCATAAAGCTTTCTTT. Its translation: CASSDSDAVHKAFF.

The rearrangement uses TRBV11-3 and TRBJ1-1; a weak D match, TRBD1 (5 bases). This CDR3 spans 14 amino acids. From germline, CDR1 is SGHNT and CDR2 YENEEA. V lost 1 base, J lost 1 base, and 7 bases lay in between. CDR3 amino acids: CASSLGRANTEAFF. CDR3 bases: TGTGCCAGCAGCTTAGGCAGGGCGAACACTGAAGCTTTCTTT.

The CDR3 bases are TGTGCCTGGATTCAGACAGGGAATGAGGGTGGCTACACCTTC. Protein: CAWIQTGNEGGYTF. The chain joins TRBV30 to TRBJ1-2; 7 bases are shared with TRBD1. The J segment lost 7 bases and the V segment lost 4 bases, leaving 12 bases of the junction unmatched. From germline, CDR1 is GTSNPN and CDR2 SVGIG (reference sequence). The CDR3 extends over 14 amino acids. The complete variable domain, with remaining parts taken from reference TRBV30 and TRBJ1-2, reads SQTIHQWPATLVQPVGSPLSLECTVEGTSNPNLYWYRQAAGRGLQLLFYSVGIGQISSEVPQNLSASRPQDRQFILSSKKLLLSDSGFYLCAWIQTGNEGGYTFGSGTRLTVV.

The rearrangement links TRBV18 to TRBJ1-2, with D tentatively TRBD1 (6 bases). Germline values: CDR1 KGHSH, CDR2 LQKENI. The CDR3 loop spans 15 amino acids. Trimming took off 6 bases at V and 1 base at J, with 15 bases between the two ends. For the CDR3, the DNA is TGTGCCAGCTCTCCCGGACAGTCACGTAACTATGGCTACACCTTC. Translated: CASSPGQSRNYGYTF. Filled out from reference TRBV18 and TRBJ1-2, the complete variable domain reads NAGVMQNPRHLVRRRGQEARLRCSPMKGHSHVYWYRQLPEEGLKFMVYLQKENIIDESGMPKERFSAEFPKEGPSILRIQQVVRGDSAAYFCASSPGQSRNYGYTFGSGTRLTVV.

This chain joins TRBV5-5 and TRBJ1-5; possibly TRBD1 for D (6 bases). Trimming shortened V by 4 bases and J by 4 bases, and 12 bases separated the two germline ends. Germline CDR1 reads SGHKS; CDR2 reads YYEKEE (reference sequence). This CDR3 is built from 14 residues. CDR3 residues: CASSAGVRNQPQHF. The CDR3 nucleotides are TGTGCCAGCAGCGCAGGGGTAAGGAATCAGCCCCAGCATTTT. The whole variable domain, filled in from reference TRBV5-5 and TRBJ1-5, reads DAGVTQSPTHLIKTRGQQVTLRCSPISGHKSVSWYQQVLGQGPQFIFQYYEKEERGRGNFPDRFSARQFPNYSSELNVNALLLGDSALYLCASSAGVRNQPQHFGDGTRLSIL.

Comments on this clone: This specimen includes other DNA sequences encoding the same CDR3. The chain couples TRBV7-2 to TRBJ1-3; D is unresolved. The CDR3 length is 14 residues. The germline V and J ends were trimmed by 1 base and 4 bases, with 8 bases remaining between them. Looked up from germline, CDR1 is SGHTA and CDR2 is FQGNSA. The CDR3 DNA reads as TGTGCCAGCAGCTTAGGGGGATCCGGAAACACCATATATTTT. As protein: CASSLGGSGNTIYF. Full variable domain (rest looked up from reference TRBV7-2 and TRBJ1-3): GAGVSQSPSNKVTEKGKDVELRCDPISGHTALYWYRQSLGQGLEFLIYFQGNSAPDKSGLPSDRFSAERTGGSVSTLTIQRTQQEDSAVYLCASSLGGSGNTIYFGEGSWLTVV.

This clone was detected a few times. V gene TRBV6-5 combines with J gene TRBJ2-7, with D possibly matching TRBD1 (6 bases). Germline V lookup: CDR1 MNHEY, CDR2 SVGAGI. The CDR3 extends over 15 amino acids. V was cut by 4 bases and J by 0 bases, with 13 bases left in between. The CDR3 loop reads CASSLLTGSSYEQYF. CDR3 nucleotides: TGTGCCAGCAGTTTATTAACAGGGAGCTCCTACGAGCAGTACTTC.

The J gene is TRBJ1-1, the V gene TRBV30, with unresolved D. The V gene lost 0 bases and the J gene lost 1 base, with 6 bases spanning the gap. The CDR3 runs 13 residues. Germline V gives CDR1 GTSNPN, CDR2 SVGIG (reference sequence). The CDR3 nucleotides are TGTGCCTGGAGTGTGGGGAAGAACACTGAAGCTTTCTTT. Its protein product is CAWSVGKNTEAFF.

The gene calls are TRBV6-5 and TRBJ2-3; no firm D call. Trimming pared 6 bases from V and 2 bases from J, leaving 9 bases between. The CDR3 spans 13 residues. Germline CDR1 and CDR2: MNHEY and SVGAGI. This chain's CDR3 is CASRMAATDTQYF. CDR3 nucleotides: TGTGCCAGCAGGATGGCGGCCACAGATACGCAGTATTTT.

CDR3 DNA: TGCGCCAGCAGCTTGGAACTCCAGGGGGCCTCCGGAAACACCATATATTTT. Its translation: CASSLELQGASGNTIYF. J is TRBJ1-3 and V is TRBV5-1; 8 bases map to TRBD1. Losses at the gene ends were 0 bases for V and 4 bases for J; bases not matched to a gene: 9. Germline V gene sequence: CDR1 SGHRS, CDR2 YFSETQ. This CDR3 spans 17 amino acids.